This is a list of T cell receptor beta chains from one sample in a study of T cells in Graves' hyperthyroidism and ophthalmopathy. TCRdb recomputed calls from the multiplex PCR reads with MiXCR, one row per CDR3 protein. The top ten clones hold around 19% of a sample with about 570,000 distinct CDR3 sequences, about 43% of them seen once. The sequenced sample consisted of peripheral blood or thyroid tissue (not recorded which). The receptors shown here come from an adult woman with Graves' disease, either hyperthyroidism or ophthalmopathy (not recorded which). The CDR3 runs from the conserved cysteine through the conserved F or W. Rows give clone size only sometimes, using once, few, many, or a class for an expanded clone.

j_call v_call clone_size cdr3_aa
TRBJ1-2 TRBV3-1 few CASSYGTGGYTF
TRBJ1-5 TRBV20-1 NA CSARDGAGSQPQHF
TRBJ2-5 TRBV6-5 many CASSYSKIWGGETQYF
TRBJ2-2 TRBV7-8 NA CASSVGVSGELFF
TRBJ2-6 TRBV29-1 few CSAYEPWNSGANVLTF
TRBJ1-5 TRBV19 many CASSTPGTGRWDQPQHF
TRBJ1-1 TRBV5-1 many CASSMDRDTEAFF
TRBJ2-2 TRBV20-1 many CSASGPTSGRLVGELFF
TRBJ1-6 TRBV30 many CAWSSGGTGSSPLHF
TRBJ2-1 TRBV7-2 many CASSLAGRYNEQFF
TRBJ2-1 TRBV20-1 once CSAAFNEQFF
TRBJ1-1 TRBV9 many CASSVGYPPGGLFF
TRBJ2-7 TRBV5-6 many CASSLLLGTSGKDGYEQYF
TRBJ2-5 TRBV20-1 NA CSASSLAALETQYF
TRBJ1-5 TRBV19 few CATPGREDNQPQHF
TRBJ2-7 TRBV20-1 few CSARDPGRDYEQYF
TRBJ1-6 TRBV28 NA CATSGREQFVSPLHF
TRBJ2-6 TRBV7-7 NA CASSLEGQGAGANVLTF
TRBJ2-5 TRBV2 NA CASSEWGQGWETQYF
TRBJ1-5 TRBV11-2 once CASSPDRGYQHF
TRBJ1-2 TRBV20-1 NA CSARDRQGRDDYGYTF
TRBJ1-1 TRBV30 few CAWSIADTEAFF
TRBJ2-2 TRBV5-1 many CASSLASGKNTGELFF
TRBJ2-2 TRBV12-3/TRBV12-4 many CASTPTRQGNTGELFF
TRBJ1-2 TRBV9 NA CASSEKTGGYGYTF
TRBJ2-7 TRBV7-2 NA CASHGQGDTYEQYF
TRBJ1-1 TRBV15 few CATSIGQGAEAFF
TRBJ2-7 TRBV19 many CASSMGFLGEAYEQYF
TRBJ2-2 TRBV9 many CASSVGQQNTGELFF
TRBJ1-6 TRBV19 many CASSFGDPTSPLHF
TRBJ2-7 TRBV27 NA CASSNDPLGQCF
TRBJ2-5 TRBV20-1 NA CSASRGLAGGPETQYF